This T cell receptor beta chain was sequenced for a study of cytomegalovirus exposure and HLA in healthy donors. Study observations and caveats: Looking again later, the authors saw that most CMV-associated TCR beta chains seemed HLA-restricted. The presence/absence work took it that sequencing depth was about the same across donors. Investigators reported some 150 TCR beta chains as tied to cytomegalovirus. Later analysis indicated greater clonal expansion among HLA-associated TCR beta chains than among equally common other chains.

This PCR relied on a set of 60 Vbeta primers and 13 Jbeta primers. Sequenced by immunoSEQ multiplex PCR; TCRdb stores in-frame clones only, minus some. In the table there are 100,000 to 150,000 clones, 60% to 75% of which are singletons. The CDR3 runs 15 residues. The junction had 3 bases not matched to a gene; V was cut back by 0 bases and J by 4 bases. From germline, CDR1 is SGDLS and CDR2 YYNGEE. In the case of this clone: Its antigen is not identified.

This receptor was taken from a woman aged 45 to 65 in good health and CMV-seropositive. The chain uses TRBV9 and TRBJ2-1; 8 nucleotides agree with TRBD2. Sequencing used PBMCs. The CDR3 DNA is TGTGCCAGCAGCGTAGGGGTAGCGGGGTACAATGAGCAGTTCTTC. It translates to CASSVGVAGYNEQFF.